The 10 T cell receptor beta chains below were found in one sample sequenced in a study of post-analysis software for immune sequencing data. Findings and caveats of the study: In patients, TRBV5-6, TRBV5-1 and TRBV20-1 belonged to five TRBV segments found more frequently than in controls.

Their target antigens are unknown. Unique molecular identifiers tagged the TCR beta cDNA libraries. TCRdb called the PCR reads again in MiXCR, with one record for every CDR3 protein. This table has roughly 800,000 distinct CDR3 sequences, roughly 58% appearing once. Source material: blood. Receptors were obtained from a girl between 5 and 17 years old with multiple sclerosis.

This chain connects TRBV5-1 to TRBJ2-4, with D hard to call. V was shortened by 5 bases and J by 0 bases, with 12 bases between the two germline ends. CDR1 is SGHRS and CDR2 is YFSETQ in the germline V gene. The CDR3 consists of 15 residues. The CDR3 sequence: CASSPSWLAKNIQYF. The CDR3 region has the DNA TGCGCCAGCAGTCCGTCTTGGTTAGCCAAAAACATTCAGTACTTC.

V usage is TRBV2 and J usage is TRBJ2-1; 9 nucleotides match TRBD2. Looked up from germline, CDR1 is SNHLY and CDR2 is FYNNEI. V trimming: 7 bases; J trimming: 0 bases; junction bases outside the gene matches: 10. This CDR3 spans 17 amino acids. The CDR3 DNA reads TGTGCCAGCATAAGGCGGGAGGGCCCGAGCTCCTACAATGAGCAGTTCTTC. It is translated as CASIRREGPSSYNEQFF.

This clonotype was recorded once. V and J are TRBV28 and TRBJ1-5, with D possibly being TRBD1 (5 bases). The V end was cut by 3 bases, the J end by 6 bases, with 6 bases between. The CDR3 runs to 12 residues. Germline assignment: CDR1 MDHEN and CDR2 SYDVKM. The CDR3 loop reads CASSLTVQPQHF. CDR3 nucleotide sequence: TGTGCCAGCAGTTTGACAGTTCAGCCCCAGCATTTT. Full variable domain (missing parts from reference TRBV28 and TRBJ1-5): DVKVTQSSRYLVKRTGEKVFLECVQDMDHENMFWYRQDPGLGLRLIYFSYDVKMKEKGDIPEGYSVSREKKERFSLILESASTNQTSMYLCASSLTVQPQHFGDGTRLSIL.

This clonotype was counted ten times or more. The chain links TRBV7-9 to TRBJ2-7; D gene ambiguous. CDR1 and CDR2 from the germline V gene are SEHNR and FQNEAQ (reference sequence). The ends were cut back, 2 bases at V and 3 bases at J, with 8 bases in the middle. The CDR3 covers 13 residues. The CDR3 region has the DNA TGTGCCAGCAGCTTACCCCAGGTCTACGAGCAGTACTTC. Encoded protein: CASSLPQVYEQYF.

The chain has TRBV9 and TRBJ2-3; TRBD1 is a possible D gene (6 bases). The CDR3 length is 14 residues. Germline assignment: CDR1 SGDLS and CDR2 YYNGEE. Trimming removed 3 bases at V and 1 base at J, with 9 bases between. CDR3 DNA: TGTGCCAGCAGCGCTAGGACAGGCACAGATACGCAGTATTTT. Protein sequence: CASSARTGTDTQYF.

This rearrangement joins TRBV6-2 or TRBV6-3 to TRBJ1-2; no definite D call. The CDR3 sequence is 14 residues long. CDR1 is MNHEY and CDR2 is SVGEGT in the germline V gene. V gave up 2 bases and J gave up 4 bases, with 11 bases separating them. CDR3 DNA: TGTGCCAGCAGTTACGGACCGCGAGTCTATGGCTACACCTTC. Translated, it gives CASSYGPRVYGYTF.

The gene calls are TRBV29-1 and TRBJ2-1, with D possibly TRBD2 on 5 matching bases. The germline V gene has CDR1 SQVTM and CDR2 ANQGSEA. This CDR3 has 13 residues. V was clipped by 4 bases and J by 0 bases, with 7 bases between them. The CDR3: CSVVGDSYNEQFF. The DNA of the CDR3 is TGCAGCGTTGTCGGGGACTCCTACAATGAGCAGTTCTTC.

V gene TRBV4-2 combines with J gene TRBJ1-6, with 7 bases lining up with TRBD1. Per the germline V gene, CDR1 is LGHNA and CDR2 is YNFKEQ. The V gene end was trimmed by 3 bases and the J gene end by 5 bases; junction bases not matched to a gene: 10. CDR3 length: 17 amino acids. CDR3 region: CASSHKPGQENNSPLHF. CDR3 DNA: TGTGCCAGCAGCCACAAGCCAGGACAGGAGAATAATTCACCCCTCCACTTT.

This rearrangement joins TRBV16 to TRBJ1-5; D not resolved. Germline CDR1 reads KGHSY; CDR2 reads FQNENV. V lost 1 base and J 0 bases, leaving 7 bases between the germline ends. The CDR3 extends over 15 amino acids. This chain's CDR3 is CASSQYRISNQPQHF. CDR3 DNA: TGTGCCAGCAGCCAATACCGCATTAGCAATCAGCCCCAGCATTTT.

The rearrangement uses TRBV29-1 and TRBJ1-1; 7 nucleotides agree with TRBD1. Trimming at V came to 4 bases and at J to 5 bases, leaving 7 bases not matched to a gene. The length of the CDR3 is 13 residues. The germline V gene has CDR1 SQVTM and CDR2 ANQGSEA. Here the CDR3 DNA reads TGCAGCGTTGCCGCCAGGGGGTGGACTGAAGCTTTCTTT. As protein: CSVAARGWTEAFF.